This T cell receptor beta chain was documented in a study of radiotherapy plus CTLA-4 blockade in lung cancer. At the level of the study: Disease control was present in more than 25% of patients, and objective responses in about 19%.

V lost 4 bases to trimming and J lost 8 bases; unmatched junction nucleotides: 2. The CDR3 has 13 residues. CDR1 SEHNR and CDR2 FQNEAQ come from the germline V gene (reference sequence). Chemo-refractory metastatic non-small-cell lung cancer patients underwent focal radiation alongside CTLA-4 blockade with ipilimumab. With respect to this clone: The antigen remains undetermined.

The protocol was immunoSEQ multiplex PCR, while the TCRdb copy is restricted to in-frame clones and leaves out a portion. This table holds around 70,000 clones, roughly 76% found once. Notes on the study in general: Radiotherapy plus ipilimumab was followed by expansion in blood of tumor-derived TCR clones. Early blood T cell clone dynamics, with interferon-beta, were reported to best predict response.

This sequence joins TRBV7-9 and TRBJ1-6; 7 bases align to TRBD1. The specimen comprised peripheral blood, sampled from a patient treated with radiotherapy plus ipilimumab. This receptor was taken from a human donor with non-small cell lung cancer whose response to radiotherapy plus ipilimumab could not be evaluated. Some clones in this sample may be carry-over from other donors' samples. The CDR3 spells CASSYRGDSPLHF. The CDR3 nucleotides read TGTGCCAGCAGCTACAGGGGAGATTCACCCCTCCACTTT.